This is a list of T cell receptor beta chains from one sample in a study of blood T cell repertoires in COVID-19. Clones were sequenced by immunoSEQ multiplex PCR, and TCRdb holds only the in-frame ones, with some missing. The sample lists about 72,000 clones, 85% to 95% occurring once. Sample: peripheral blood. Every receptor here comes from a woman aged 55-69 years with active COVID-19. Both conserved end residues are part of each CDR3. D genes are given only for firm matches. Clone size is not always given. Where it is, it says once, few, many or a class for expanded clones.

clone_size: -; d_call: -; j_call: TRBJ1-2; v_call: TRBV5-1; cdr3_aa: CASSESGANYGYTF; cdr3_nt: TGCGCCAGCAGCGAATCCGGGGCTAACTATGGCTACACCTTC
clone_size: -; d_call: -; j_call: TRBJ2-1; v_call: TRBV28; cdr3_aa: CASCSWRVWFF; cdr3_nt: TGTGCCAGCTGCTCTTGGCGGGTTTGGTTCTTC
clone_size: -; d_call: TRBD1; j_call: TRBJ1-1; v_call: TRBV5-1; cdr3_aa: CASSQTGAQTDTEAFF; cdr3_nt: TGCGCCAGCAGCCAGACAGGGGCCCAGACTGACACTGAAGCTTTCTTT
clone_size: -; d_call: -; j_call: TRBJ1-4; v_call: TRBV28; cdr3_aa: CASSPGREKLFF; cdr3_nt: TGTGCCAGCAGTCCTGGTAGAGAAAAACTGTTTTTT
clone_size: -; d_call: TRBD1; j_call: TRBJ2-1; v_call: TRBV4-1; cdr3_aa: CASSQDGTGFRQFF; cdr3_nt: TGCGCCAGCAGCCAAGATGGGACAGGGTTTAGGCAGTTCTTC
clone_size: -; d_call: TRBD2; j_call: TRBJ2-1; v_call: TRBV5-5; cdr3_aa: CASSTGLITYPMSPPQFF; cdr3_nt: TGTGCCAGCAGTACGGGACTAATCACTTACCCCATGAGTCCACCGCAGTTCTTC
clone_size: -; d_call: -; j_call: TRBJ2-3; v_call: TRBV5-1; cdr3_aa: CASSLSAVTDTQYF; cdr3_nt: TGCGCCAGCAGCTTGTCGGCGGTCACAGATACGCAGTATTTT
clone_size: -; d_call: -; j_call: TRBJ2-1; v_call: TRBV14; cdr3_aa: CASSLLSEQFF; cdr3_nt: TGTGCCAGCAGCCTGCTCAGTGAGCAGTTCTTC
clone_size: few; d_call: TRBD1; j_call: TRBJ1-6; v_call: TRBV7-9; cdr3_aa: CASSRTGGMVVNSPLHF; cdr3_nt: TGTGCCAGCAGCCGAACAGGGGGAATGGTGGTGAATTCACCCCTCCACTTT
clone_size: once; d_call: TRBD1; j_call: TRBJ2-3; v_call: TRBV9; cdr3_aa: CASSVSSGTGSDTQYF; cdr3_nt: TGTGCCAGCAGCGTATCCTCCGGGACAGGGTCAGATACGCAGTATTTT
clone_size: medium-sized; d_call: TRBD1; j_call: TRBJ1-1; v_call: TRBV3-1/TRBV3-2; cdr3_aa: CASSSPHRGTEAFF; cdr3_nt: TGTGCCAGCAGCAGCCCCCACAGGGGCACTGAAGCTTTCTTT
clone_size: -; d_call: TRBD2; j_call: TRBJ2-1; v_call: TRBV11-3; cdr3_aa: CASSNLAGRNYNEQFF; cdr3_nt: TGTGCCAGCAGCAACCTAGCGGGAAGGAATTACAATGAGCAGTTCTTC
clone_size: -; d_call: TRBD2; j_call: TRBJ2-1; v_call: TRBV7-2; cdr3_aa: CASSLQPSGRATMRQFF; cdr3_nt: TGTGCCAGCAGCTTACAGCCTAGCGGGAGGGCTACAATGAGGCAGTTCTTC
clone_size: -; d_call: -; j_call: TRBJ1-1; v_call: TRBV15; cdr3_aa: CATSREGVFTEAFF; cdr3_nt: TGTGCCACCAGCAGAGAAGGGGTTTTCACTGAAGCTTTCTTT
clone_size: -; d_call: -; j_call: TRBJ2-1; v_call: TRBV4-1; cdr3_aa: CASSTPASGGSSNEQFF; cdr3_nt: TGCGCCAGCAGCACACCCGCCTCTGGCGGAAGTAGCAATGAGCAGTTCTTC
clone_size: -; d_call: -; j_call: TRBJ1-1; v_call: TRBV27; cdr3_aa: CASSLTFTGNTEAFF; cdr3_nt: TGTGCCAGCAGTCTCACCTTTACAGGGAACACTGAAGCTTTCTTT
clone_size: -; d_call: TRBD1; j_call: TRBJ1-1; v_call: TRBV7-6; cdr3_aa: CASSLEVQPGQMNTEAFF; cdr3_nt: TGTGCCAGCAGCTTAGAGGTCCAGCCGGGACAGATGAACACTGAAGCTTTCTTT
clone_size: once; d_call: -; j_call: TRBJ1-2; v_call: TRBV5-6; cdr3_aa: CASSLGSGTPYGYTF; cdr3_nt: TGTGCCAGCAGCTTGGGCTCCGGGACACCCTATGGCTACACCTTC
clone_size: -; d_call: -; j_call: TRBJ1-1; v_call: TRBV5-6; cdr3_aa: CASSFGGGNMNTEAFF; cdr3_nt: TGTGCCAGCAGCTTCGGAGGCGGGAACATGAACACTGAAGCTTTCTTT
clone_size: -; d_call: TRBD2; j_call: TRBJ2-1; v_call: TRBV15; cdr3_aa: CATSGIAGGRNEQFF; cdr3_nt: TGTGCCACCAGCGGCATAGCGGGAGGGAGGAATGAGCAGTTCTTC
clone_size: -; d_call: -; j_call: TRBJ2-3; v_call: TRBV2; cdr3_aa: CASIGTGDTQYF; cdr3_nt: TGTGCCAGCATCGGGACTGGAGATACGCAGTATTTT
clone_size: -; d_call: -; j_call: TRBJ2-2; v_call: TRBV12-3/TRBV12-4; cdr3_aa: CASSLVLTGELFF; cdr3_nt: TGTGCCAGCAGTTTAGTTCTCACCGGGGAGCTGTTTTTT
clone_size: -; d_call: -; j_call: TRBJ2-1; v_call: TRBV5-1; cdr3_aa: CASSLEGGNEQFF; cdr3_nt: TGCGCCAGCAGCTTGGAGGGGGGGAACGAGCAGTTCTTC
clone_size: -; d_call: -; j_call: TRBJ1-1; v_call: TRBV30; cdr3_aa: CAWTPGGAFF; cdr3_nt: TGTGCCTGGACCCCCGGGGGGGCTTTCTTT
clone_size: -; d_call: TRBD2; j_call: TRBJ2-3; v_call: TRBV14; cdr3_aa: CASSQGLAGGTQYF; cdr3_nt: TGTGCCAGCAGCCAAGGACTAGCGGGCGGAACGCAGTATTTT
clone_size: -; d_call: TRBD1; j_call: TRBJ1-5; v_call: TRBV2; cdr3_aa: CASSVDTGAANQPQHF; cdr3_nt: TGTGCCAGCAGTGTGGATACAGGGGCCGCCAATCAGCCCCAGCATTTT
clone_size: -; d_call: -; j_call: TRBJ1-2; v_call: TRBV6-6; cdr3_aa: CASDRGSGYTF; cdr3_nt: TGTGCCAGTGATAGGGGGTCGGGCTACACCTTC
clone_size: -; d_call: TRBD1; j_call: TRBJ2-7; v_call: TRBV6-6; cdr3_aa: CASTRDRGAYEQYF; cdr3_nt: TGTGCCAGCACACGGGACAGGGGTGCCTACGAGCAGTACTTC
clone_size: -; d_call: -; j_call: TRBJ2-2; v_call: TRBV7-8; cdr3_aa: CASGQPNTGELFF; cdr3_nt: TGTGCCAGCGGACAGCCGAACACCGGGGAGCTGTTTTTT
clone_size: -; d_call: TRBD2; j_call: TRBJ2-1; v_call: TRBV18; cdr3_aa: CASSPVMPSGSLRSSNEQFF; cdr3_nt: TGTGCCAGCTCACCAGTTATGCCTAGCGGGAGTCTTCGTTCCTCCAATGAGCAGTTCTTC
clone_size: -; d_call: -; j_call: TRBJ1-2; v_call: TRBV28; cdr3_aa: CASRGPRGGTGYGYTF; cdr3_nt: TGTGCCAGCAGAGGTCCGAGGGGAGGAACGGGCTATGGCTACACCTTC
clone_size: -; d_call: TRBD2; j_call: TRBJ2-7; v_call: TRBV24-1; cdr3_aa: CATSDSGTTSYEQYF; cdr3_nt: TGTGCCACCAGTGATTCCGGGACTACTTCCTACGAGCAGTACTTC
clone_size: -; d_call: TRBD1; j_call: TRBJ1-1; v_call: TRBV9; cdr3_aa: CASSGRTGVGNTEAFF; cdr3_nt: TGTGCCAGCAGCGGTAGGACAGGGGTAGGGAACACTGAAGCTTTCTTT
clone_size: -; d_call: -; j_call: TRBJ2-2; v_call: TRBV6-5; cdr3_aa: CASSRQGRRTGELFF; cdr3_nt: TGTGCCAGCAGTCGCCAAGGGAGACGGACCGGGGAGCTGTTTTTT
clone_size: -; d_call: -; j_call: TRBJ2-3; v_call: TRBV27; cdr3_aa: CASSKKRGDTQYF; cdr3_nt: TGTGCCAGCAGCAAAAAGCGTGGAGATACGCAGTATTTT
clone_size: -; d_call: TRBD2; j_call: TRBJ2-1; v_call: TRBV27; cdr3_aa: CASSSGLAGYNEQFF; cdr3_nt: TGTGCCAGCAGTTCGGGACTAGCGGGTTACAATGAGCAGTTCTTC
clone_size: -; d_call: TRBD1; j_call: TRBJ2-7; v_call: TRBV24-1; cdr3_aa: CATSLGGQGAHEQYF; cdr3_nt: TGTGCCACCAGCCTAGGTGGGCAGGGGGCCCACGAGCAGTACTTC
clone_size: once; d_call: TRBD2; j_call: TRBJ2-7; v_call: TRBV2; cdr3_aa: CASSESGSGTFRVEQYF; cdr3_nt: TGTGCCAGCAGTGAATCAGGTAGCGGGACCTTCCGGGTCGAGCAGTACTTC
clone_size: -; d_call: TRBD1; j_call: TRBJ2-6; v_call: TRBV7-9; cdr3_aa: CASSPRRQGFVSGANVLTF; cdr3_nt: TGTGCCAGCAGCCCCAGGAGACAGGGGTTCGTCTCTGGGGCCAACGTCCTGACTTTC
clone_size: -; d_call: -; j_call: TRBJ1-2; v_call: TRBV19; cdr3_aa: CASKSGQPGAYGYTF; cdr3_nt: TGTGCCAGTAAGAGCGGTCAGCCAGGGGCCTATGGCTACACCTTC
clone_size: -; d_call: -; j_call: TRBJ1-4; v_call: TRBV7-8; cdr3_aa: CASSLESGGYNEKLFF; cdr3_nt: TGTGCCAGCAGCTTAGAGTCCGGGGGGTATAATGAAAAACTGTTTTTT
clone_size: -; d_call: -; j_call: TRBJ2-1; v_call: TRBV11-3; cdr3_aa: CASSLSTTGSRYNEQFF; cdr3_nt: TGTGCCAGCAGCTTAAGTACAACAGGTTCGAGATACAATGAGCAGTTCTTC
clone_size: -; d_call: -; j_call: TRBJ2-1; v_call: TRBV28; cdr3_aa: CASSHLLDYNEQFF; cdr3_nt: TGTGCCAGCAGTCACCTACTCGACTACAATGAGCAGTTCTTC
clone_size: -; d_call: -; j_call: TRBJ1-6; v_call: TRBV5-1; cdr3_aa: CASKPDGGPPTLHF; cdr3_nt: TGCGCCAGCAAGCCTGACGGGGGACCTCCTACCCTCCACTTT
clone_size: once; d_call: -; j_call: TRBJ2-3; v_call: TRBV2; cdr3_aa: CASIKGRGRTDTQYF; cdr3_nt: TGTGCCAGCATTAAGGGGCGGGGTCGCACAGATACGCAGTATTTT
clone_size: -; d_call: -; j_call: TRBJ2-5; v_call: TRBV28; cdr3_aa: CASSFEGLLKPYQETQYF; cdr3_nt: TGTGCCAGCAGTTTTGAAGGACTACTTAAACCGTACCAAGAGACCCAGTACTTC
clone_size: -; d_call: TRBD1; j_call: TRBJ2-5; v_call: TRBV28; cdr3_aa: CASSSRMERTGTRQETQYF; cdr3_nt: TGTGCCAGCAGTTCTAGAATGGAAAGGACAGGAACGAGACAAGAGACCCAGTACTTC
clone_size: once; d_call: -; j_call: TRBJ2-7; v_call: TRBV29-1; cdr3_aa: CSASQGRQYEQYF; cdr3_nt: TGCAGCGCTTCACAGGGTAGGCAATACGAGCAGTACTTC
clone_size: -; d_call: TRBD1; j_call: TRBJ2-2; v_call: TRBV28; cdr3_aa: CASSLTGTGNTGELFF; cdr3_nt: TGTGCCAGCAGTCTGACCGGGACAGGGAACACCGGGGAGCTGTTTTTT
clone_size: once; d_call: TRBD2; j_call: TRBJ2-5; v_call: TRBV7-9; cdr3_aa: CASSLGTSGLGETQYF; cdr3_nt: TGTGCCAGCAGCCTGGGGACTAGCGGGCTCGGAGAGACCCAGTACTTC
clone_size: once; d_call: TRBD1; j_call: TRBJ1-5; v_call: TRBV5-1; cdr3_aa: CASSLSTGDKPQHF; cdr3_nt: TGCGCCAGCAGCTTGAGTACAGGGGACAAGCCCCAGCATTTT
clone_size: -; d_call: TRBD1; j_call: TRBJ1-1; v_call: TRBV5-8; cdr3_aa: CASSLTLGAGGKVIEAFF; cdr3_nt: TGTGCCAGCAGCTTGACCCTTGGGGCAGGGGGGAAAGTAATAGAAGCTTTCTTT
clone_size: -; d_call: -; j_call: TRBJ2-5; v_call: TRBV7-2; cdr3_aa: CASSPGTARGETQYF; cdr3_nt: TGTGCCAGCAGCCCAGGGACAGCCCGGGGGGAGACCCAGTACTTC
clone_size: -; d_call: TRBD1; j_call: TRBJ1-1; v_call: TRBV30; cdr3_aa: CAWGDRPVNTEAFF; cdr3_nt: TGTGCCTGGGGGGACAGGCCCGTGAACACTGAAGCTTTCTTT
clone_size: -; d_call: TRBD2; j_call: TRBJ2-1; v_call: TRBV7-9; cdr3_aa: CASSFRTSGSSNEQFF; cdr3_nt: TGTGCCAGCAGCTTTCGGACTAGCGGGAGTTCCAATGAGCAGTTCTTC